A selection of T cell receptor beta chains follows, all from one sample in a study of T cell responses to AZD1222 COVID-19 vaccine. Here immunoSEQ multiplex PCR was the method, and the copy in TCRdb shows in-frame clones only, minus some. Of 130,000 to 150,000 clones in the sample, about 91% were seen once. The input for sequencing was peripheral blood, taken on day 0 of AZD1222 vaccination. The receptors come from an adult in good health. Both conserved end residues are part of each CDR3. The order of the fields is D gene, J gene, V gene, clone size, CDR3 protein, CDR3 DNA. D genes are given only for firm matches. Expanded clones are given a class, and other clones once, few, many or no size at all.

>-|TRBJ2-5|TRBV9|-
CASSVRSGGQETQYF
TGTGCCAGCAGCGTAAGGAGCGGCGGCCAAGAGACCCAGTACTTC
>-|TRBJ1-2|TRBV5-1|-
CASSVGPVGYGYTF
TGCGCCAGCAGCGTCGGACCAGTAGGCTATGGCTACACCTTC
>-|TRBJ1-1|TRBV19|-
CASSTPKRAFDTEAFF
TGTGCCAGTAGTACCCCAAAGAGGGCTTTTGACACTGAAGCTTTCTTT
>-|TRBJ1-1|TRBV9|few
CASSRGGGTGNTEAFF
TGTGCCAGCTCCCGTGGGGGGGGCACCGGGAACACTGAAGCTTTCTTT
>-|TRBJ2-7|TRBV6-5|few
CASSPQGLTYEQYF
TGTGCCAGCAGTCCCCAGGGCCTGACCTACGAGCAGTACTTC
>TRBD2|TRBJ2-7|TRBV5-1|-
CASAPLAGRTYEQYF
TGCGCCAGCGCCCCACTAGCGGGGCGTACCTACGAGCAGTACTTC
>-|TRBJ1-2|TRBV9|once
CASSVMGTGNYGYTF
TGTGCCAGCAGCGTAATGGGAACAGGGAACTATGGCTACACCTTC
>-|TRBJ1-2|TRBV6-6|-
CGTGTNYGYTF
TGTGGGACCGGGACTAACTATGGCTACACCTTC
>TRBD2|TRBJ2-3|TRBV7-2|-
CASSRAGGVTDTQYF
TGTGCCAGCAGCCGTGCCGGGGGGGTCACAGATACGCAGTATTTT
>-|TRBJ2-1|TRBV12-5|-
CASGLVTQGPYNEQFF
TGTGCTAGTGGTTTGGTAACGCAGGGGCCCTACAATGAGCAGTTCTTC
>-|TRBJ2-4|TRBV19|-
CASSGGSGAAKNIQYF
TGTGCCAGTAGTGGGGGAAGCGGCGCCGCCAAAAACATTCAGTACTTC
>-|TRBJ2-4|TRBV28|-
CASSVTGIAKNIQYF
TGTGCCAGCAGTGTAACAGGGATAGCCAAAAACATTCAGTACTTC
>TRBD1|TRBJ1-2|TRBV6-5|once
CASRNRGNYGYTF
TGTGCCAGCAGGAACAGGGGGAACTATGGCTACACCTTC
>-|TRBJ2-5|TRBV5-4|-
CASSLDLGRETQYF
TGTGCCAGCAGCTTGGATTTGGGTCGAGAGACCCAGTACTTC
>-|TRBJ1-1|TRBV10-3|-
CAISERAVNMNTEAFF
TGTGCCATCAGTGAGAGGGCAGTAAACATGAACACTGAAGCTTTCTTT